The rows below give T cell receptor beta chains drawn from one sample of a study of cytomegalovirus exposure and HLA in healthy donors. Here immunoSEQ multiplex PCR was the method, and the copy in TCRdb shows in-frame clones only, minus some. The sample yields under 200,000 clones, roughly 90% seen once. Sequenced input: PBMCs. The receptors shown here come from a woman aged 18-29 years in good health and CMV-seronegative. CDR3s include the opening cysteine and the closing phenylalanine or tryptophan. D genes are given only for firm matches. The listing skips clone size in some rows; elsewhere it reads once, few, many or a size class.

. | TRBJ2-3 | . | TRBV7-3 | TGTGCCAGCAGCTTCGGACTGGCAGATACGCAGTATTTT | CASSFGLADTQYF
TRBD1 | TRBJ1-5 | . | TRBV6-1 | TGTGCCAGCGACAGGGGCAATCAGCCCCAGCATTTT | CASDRGNQPQHF
. | TRBJ2-3 | . | TRBV18 | TGTGCCAGCTCACCACAGAGCGCAGTAGATACGCAGTATTTT | CASSPQSAVDTQYF
. | TRBJ2-7 | . | TRBV6-1 | TGTGCCAGCAGTGAAGCGGGGGGGCCCCGCTCCTACGAGCAGTACTTC | CASSEAGGPRSYEQYF
TRBD2 | TRBJ2-1 | . | TRBV6-1 | TGTGCCAGCAGTGGGGACGGGAGGAATGAGCAGTTCTTC | CASSGDGRNEQFF
TRBD1 | TRBJ2-1 | . | TRBV10-3 | TGTGCCATCAGTGGAAGCTCAGACAGGGGAATCAATGAGCAGTTCTTC | CAISGSSDRGINEQFF
TRBD1 | TRBJ2-2 | . | TRBV27 | TGTGCCAGCAGTTTAAGGGGGCGTGACACCGGGGAGCTGTTTTTT | CASSLRGRDTGELFF
. | TRBJ2-7 | once | TRBV5-6 | TGTGCCAGCAGCACCCGACAGGAACAAAGGGTCTCCTACGAGCAGTACTTC | CASSTRQEQRVSYEQYF
. | TRBJ2-7 | . | TRBV6-5 | TGTGCCAGCAGTTACAATTCCGGGTCCGACGAGCAGTACTTC | CASSYNSGSDEQYF
TRBD2 | TRBJ2-3 | . | TRBV19 | TGTGCCAGTAGTATAGTCCAGCGGGAGGGACGAGGACATACGCAGTATTTT | CASSIVQREGRGHTQYF
. | TRBJ2-1 | . | TRBV7-6 | TGTGCCAGCAGCTTAGAGTTTAGGGGATCCTACAATGAGCAGTTCTTC | CASSLEFRGSYNEQFF
. | TRBJ1-2 | . | TRBV5-6 | TGTGCCAGCAGCTTGGTTGAGAAATATGGCTACACCTTC | CASSLVEKYGYTF
. | TRBJ1-1 | . | TRBV29-1 | TGCAGCGTTGCCGGGGGGGAACTCGCCGAGGGAGCTTTCTTT | CSVAGGELAEGAFF
. | TRBJ1-1 | . | TRBV13 | TGTGCCAGCAGCATTAGATTGACAGGATCGAACACTGAAGCTTTCTTT | CASSIRLTGSNTEAFF
TRBD2 | TRBJ2-1 | . | TRBV19 | TGTGCCAGTAGTAGTAGCGGGAGGGCCGGTGAGCAGTTCTTC | CASSSSGRAGEQFF
. | TRBJ1-4 | once | TRBV23-1 | TGCGCCAGCAGCCACCGGGCAACTAATGAAAAACTGTTTTTT | CASSHRATNEKLFF
. | TRBJ1-2 | . | TRBV27 | TGTGCCAGCAGTCCACCCGGGGGGCAAGCTAACTATGGCTACACCTTC | CASSPPGGQANYGYTF
. | TRBJ2-3 | . | TRBV13 | TGTGCCAGCAGCCCCAGTCTTCCCTTTGAGACTGCAGATACGCAGTATTTT | CASSPSLPFETADTQYF
TRBD1 | TRBJ1-2 | few | TRBV6-1 | TGTGCCAGCAGTCTGGACAGGAACTATGGCTACACCTTC | CASSLDRNYGYTF
. | TRBJ1-1 | . | TRBV5-1 | TGCGCCAGCAGCATCAAACAGGGCTACACTGAAGCTTTCTTT | CASSIKQGYTEAFF
. | TRBJ1-2 | . | TRBV7-9 | TGTGCCAGCAGCCCACCTCCGGGCGGGGGACCGCTGAACTATGGCTACACCTTC | CASSPPPGGGPLNYGYTF
TRBD1 | TRBJ1-2 | . | TRBV6-5 | TGTGCCAGCAGTCAATCGACAGGGTTTGGCTACACCTTC | CASSQSTGFGYTF